The 21 T cell receptor beta chains below were found in one sample sequenced in a study of blood T cells in healthy people across ages. Then a second PCR, running roughly 7 to 11 cycles, was carried out with a sample-barcoded 5' primer and a J-beta primer mix. Using its own MiXCR run on the 5' RACE reads, TCRdb lists one record per CDR3 protein. The table records 800,000 or so distinct CDR3 sequences, approximately 25% of them present only once. The same specimen was also included in a second study, on T cells of mothers and their children.

The sequenced sample consisted of blood. These receptors all stem from a boy aged 5-17 years in good health.

This clonotype was detected only a few times. The rearrangement uses TRBV5-1 and TRBJ2-3; TRBD2 matches at 7 bases. Germline V gives CDR1 SGHRS, CDR2 YFSETQ. J was trimmed by 3 bases and V by 3 bases; bases with no gene match: 13. This CDR3 has 17 residues. This chain's CDR3 is CASSWPTSASSTDTQYF. The CDR3 DNA reads TGCGCCAGCAGCTGGCCAACTAGCGCCTCTTCGACAGATACGCAGTATTTT. The full variable domain, rest sourced from reference TRBV5-1 and TRBJ2-3, is KAGVTQTPRYLIKTRGQQVTLSCSPISGHRSVSWYQQTPGQGLQFLFEYFSETQRNKGNFPGRFSGRQFSNSRSEMNVSTLELGDSALYLCASSWPTSASSTDTQYFGPGTRLTVL.

This clonotype was recorded a few times. This chain joins TRBV6-2 or TRBV6-3 and TRBJ1-1; D is undetermined. V lost 0 bases and J 1 base, leaving 6 bases between the germline ends. The germline gives CDR1 MNHEY, CDR2 SVGEGT. The CDR3 is made up of 14 amino acids. The CDR3 sequence is CASSYSNGNTEAFF. The CDR3 bases are TGTGCCAGCAGTTACTCGAACGGGAACACTGAAGCTTTCTTT.

The rearrangement links TRBV29-1 to TRBJ2-5; D may be TRBD2 (5 bases). The CDR3 consists of 15 residues. The germline V gene has CDR1 SQVTM and CDR2 ANQGSEA. V was shortened by 7 bases and J by 4 bases, with 22 bases between the two germline ends. CDR3 DNA sequence: TGCAGCGCCTGGTGGAATGGGAACGCGGGAGAGACCCAGTACTTC. Protein sequence: CSAWWNGNAGETQYF.

This clonotype showed up many times. The rearrangement uses TRBV9 and TRBJ1-1; weak D call: TRBD1 (5 bases). Trimming removed 2 bases at V and 4 bases at J, with 6 bases between. The length of the CDR3 is 12 residues. CDR1 and CDR2 from the germline V gene are SGDLS and YYNGEE. The CDR3 DNA reads TGTGCCAGCAGCGTCGGGGGCACTGAAGCTTTCTTT. It translates to CASSVGGTEAFF.

The rearrangement links TRBV28 to TRBJ1-4; unclear D gene. Per germline, CDR1 MDHEN and CDR2 SYDVKM. V was shortened by 3 bases and J by 0 bases, with 11 bases between the two germline ends. The CDR3 covers 16 residues. The CDR3 DNA reads TGTGCCAGCAGTTTGGACGAGGACGCAACTAATGAAAAACTGTTTTTT. Protein: CASSLDEDATNEKLFF.

The chain is built from TRBV20-1 and TRBJ2-7, with 7 bases that match TRBD1. The CDR3 length is 15 residues. Trimming cost V 5 bases and J 1 base; bases outside gene matches: 11. Looked up from germline, CDR1 is DFQATT and CDR2 is SNEGSKA (reference sequence). The CDR3 DNA sequence: TGCAGTGCTGGGGACCGACAGGGTTTTTCCTACGAGCAGTACTTC. Encoded protein: CSAGDRQGFSYEQYF.

This clonotype has more than one count but fewer than ten. The chain joins TRBV7-9 to TRBJ1-3, with TRBD1 matching over 7 bases. V was clipped by 5 bases and J by 0 bases; unmatched bases: 10. CDR3 size: 17 residues. Germline loops: CDR1 SEHNR, CDR2 FQNEAQ (reference sequence). CDR3 bases: TGTGCCAGCAGCCTTCACGGGACAGACCTCTCTGGAAACACCATATATTTT. As protein: CASSLHGTDLSGNTIYF.

The chain couples TRBV4-3 to TRBJ2-3, with TRBD2 matching 7 bases. Germline V gene lookup returns CDR1 LGHNA and CDR2 YSLEER. This CDR3 is built from 16 residues. V lost 3 bases to trimming and J lost 1 base; unmatched junction nucleotides: 7. The CDR3 nucleotides read TGCGCCAGCAGCCAGGGGTATCTAGCGGGCACAGATACGCAGTATTTT. As protein: CASSQGYLAGTDTQYF.

This chain links TRBV4-2 with TRBJ1-1; D is possibly TRBD1 (6 bases). Germline assignment: CDR1 LGHNA and CDR2 YNFKEQ. V gave up 3 bases and J gave up 0 bases, with 17 bases separating them. The length of the CDR3 is 17 residues. The CDR3 sequence is CASSHVPGQIMNTEAFF. The CDR3 nucleotides are TGTGCCAGCAGCCATGTTCCGGGACAAATAATGAACACTGAAGCTTTCTTT.

The V call is TRBV6-2 or TRBV6-3, the J call TRBJ2-2; D unclear. Germline V gene data show CDR1 as MNHEY and CDR2 as SVGEGT. The CDR3 has 15 amino acids. V was clipped by 10 bases and J by 1 base, with 16 bases between them. The CDR3 DNA reads TGTGCCACGATGACCGTAAGCATGAACACCGGGGAGCTGTTTTTT. Its translation: CATMTVSMNTGELFF.

The chain has TRBV14 and TRBJ1-2; possibly TRBD1 for D (6 bases). Germline CDR1 is SGHDN and CDR2 is FVKESK. Trimming took off 1 base at V and 5 bases at J, with 11 bases between the two ends. This CDR3 contains 14 residues. CDR3 sequence: CASSQVDQGYGYTF. In DNA form, the CDR3 reads TGTGCCAGCAGCCAAGTTGACCAGGGGTATGGCTACACCTTC.

There are a few counts of this clonotype. J is TRBJ1-1 and V is TRBV29-1; TRBD1 aligns across 7 bases. After removal of 1 base from V and 6 bases from J, the junction contained 8 bases not matched to a gene. The V gene's germline CDR1 is SQVTM and CDR2 ANQGSEA. The CDR3 consists of 14 residues. The CDR3 DNA reads as TGCAGCGTTGAAGCCGACAGGGTCCCCTCTGAAGCTTTCTTT. This gives the protein CSVEADRVPSEAFF.

The chain uses TRBV11-2 and TRBJ1-4, with D maybe TRBD1 (5 bases). This CDR3 comprises 15 residues. V shed 5 bases and J shed 3 bases, with 13 bases lying between them. The germline gives CDR1 SGHAT, CDR2 FQNNGV. CDR3 in amino acids: CASSGGYIPNEKLFF. The DNA of the CDR3 is TGTGCCAGCAGCGGGGGGTACATTCCTAATGAAAAACTGTTTTTT.

Here the CDR3 reads CASSQSGWEQYF. For the CDR3, the DNA is TGTGCCAGCAGTCAGAGTGGATGGGAGCAGTACTTC. The chain is built from TRBV7-6 and TRBJ2-7, with no clear D. The ends were cut back, 6 bases at V and 7 bases at J, with 13 bases in the middle. Germline CDR1 SGHVS, CDR2 FNYEAQ. The CDR3 spans 12 residues.

This clonotype was seen a handful of times. The rearrangement links TRBV6-6 to TRBJ1-2; D is perhaps TRBD1 (6 bases). CDR3 length equals 16 residues. V lost 2 bases and J lost 1, with 14 bases in between. Germline V gene lookup returns CDR1 MNHNY and CDR2 SVGAGI (reference sequence). The CDR3 loop is CASSYRMGRGNYGYTF. Here the CDR3 DNA reads TGTGCCAGCAGTTACAGAATGGGCAGGGGTAACTATGGCTACACCTTC.

The genes are TRBV10-3 and TRBJ1-6; possible D gene TRBD1, 6 bases. The germline V and J ends were trimmed by 5 bases and 6 bases, with 14 bases remaining between them. Germline V gene lookup returns CDR1 ENHRY and CDR2 SYGVKD. CDR3 length: 15 residues. The CDR3 DNA reads TGTGCCATCAGTCTCAGGGGAGATCCTAATTCACCCCTCCACTTT. This sequence encodes CAISLRGDPNSPLHF.

This clonotype has only a few counts. This chain uses TRBV4-3 with TRBJ2-7, with 10 bases aligning to TRBD1. The germline gives CDR1 LGHNA, CDR2 YSLEER. The CDR3 is 15 residues long. V was pared by 1 base and J by 0 bases, with 0 bases of the junction left unmatched. As DNA, the CDR3 is TGCGCCAGCAGCCAAGGACAGGGGGCCTCCTACGAGCAGTACTTC. Its protein is CASSQGQGASYEQYF.

This clonotype was counted only a few times. The chain recombines TRBV28 with TRBJ1-3; tentative D call: TRBD1 (6 bases). Germline values: CDR1 MDHEN, CDR2 SYDVKM. The CDR3 sequence is 18 residues long. V lost 6 bases, J lost 1 base, and 22 bases lay in between. The CDR3 nucleotides are TGTGCCAGCAGCGAAGGGGGTTCGCGTATCGGATCTGGAAACACCATATATTTT. Protein: CASSEGGSRIGSGNTIYF. Looking up the rest from reference TRBV28 and TRBJ1-3 gives the full variable domain: DVKVTQSSRYLVKRTGEKVFLECVQDMDHENMFWYRQDPGLGLRLIYFSYDVKMKEKGDIPEGYSVSREKKERFSLILESASTNQTSMYLCASSEGGSRIGSGNTIYFGEGSWLTVV.

This chain uses TRBV20-1 with TRBJ2-7; D uncertain. The V end was cut by 0 bases, the J end by 1 base, with 10 bases between. Germline lookup yields CDR1 DFQATT and CDR2 SNEGSKA (reference sequence). This CDR3 has 14 amino acids. CDR3: CSARDRGLSYEQYF. The CDR3 coding sequence is TGCAGTGCTAGAGATCGTGGTTTATCCTACGAGCAGTACTTC.

This clonotype was seen only a few times. The junction departs from the called germline gene at one end, perhaps through a read error. This chain links TRBV29-1 with TRBJ2-5, with D possibly matching TRBD1 (6 bases). The CDR3 has 12 residues. Per the germline V gene, CDR1 is SQVTM and CDR2 is ANQGSEA. CDR3 sequence reads: CGVARGIETQYF. The CDR3 nucleotides are TGCGGCGTGGCCAGGGGTATCGAGACCCAGTACTTC. The complete variable domain, with remaining parts taken from reference TRBV29-1 and TRBJ2-5, reads SAVISQKPSRDICQRGTSLTIQCQVDSQVTMMFWYRQQPGQSLTLIATANQGSEATYESGFVIDKFPISRPNLTFSTLTVSNMSPEDSSIYLCGVARGIETQYFGPGTRLLVL.

V and J are TRBV6-5 and TRBJ2-4, with 7 bases that match TRBD2. The V gene end was trimmed by 6 bases and the J gene end by 3 bases; junction bases not matched to a gene: 11. The CDR3 contains 16 residues. Per germline, CDR1 MNHEY and CDR2 SVGAGI. This CDR3 reads CASSRGGSFVKNIQYF. Here the CDR3 DNA reads TGTGCCAGCAGCCGGGGAGGGAGCTTTGTCAAAAACATTCAGTACTTC.